The rows below give T cell receptor beta chains drawn from one sample of a study of OX40 agonist ivuxolimab in advanced cancers. Here immunoSEQ multiplex PCR was the method, and the copy in TCRdb shows in-frame clones only, minus some. Here the sample spans some 58,000 clones, about nine tenths being singletons. This sample comprised CD4+ or CD8+ T cells sorted from blood, obtained in a trial of the OX40 agonist ivuxolimab. These TCRs come from an adult with an advanced solid tumor such as melanoma, head and neck, liver or kidney cancer. CDR3s include the opening cysteine and the closing phenylalanine or tryptophan. Fields, in order: V gene, D gene, J gene, clone size, CDR3 length, CDR3 protein, CDR3 DNA. The D gene is left open where the match is weak. The size field is filled for only some rows; it gives once, few, many or a size class.

TRBV28	.	TRBJ2-1	.	10	CASSGQKQFF	TGTGCCAGCAGCGGACAAAAGCAGTTCTTC
TRBV27	TRBD1	TRBJ2-7	few	14	CASSLGQINYEQYF	TGTGCCAGCAGTTTGGGACAGATAAACTACGAGCAGTACTTC
TRBV6-5	.	TRBJ2-7	.	15	CASSYGPDSSYEQYF	TGTGCCAGCAGTTATGGCCCTGACAGCTCCTACGAGCAGTACTTC
TRBV27	.	TRBJ2-2	.	13	CASSLSEAGELFF	TGTGCCAGCAGTTTAAGTGAGGCCGGGGAGCTGTTTTTT
TRBV29-1	.	TRBJ1-5	.	12	CSVAQGNQPQHF	TGCAGCGTTGCTCAGGGTAATCAGCCCCAGCATTTT
TRBV29-1	TRBD1	TRBJ2-1	.	14	CSARQGGTYNEQFF	TGCAGCGCCAGACAGGGGGGTACCTACAATGAGCAGTTCTTC
TRBV11-1	.	TRBJ2-7	.	13	CASSLGEAYEQYF	TGTGCCAGCAGCTTGGGGGAAGCCTACGAGCAGTACTTC
TRBV15	TRBD1	TRBJ2-1	.	16	CATSRSLQGAQLEQFF	TGTGCCACCAGCAGATCCCTGCAGGGGGCGCAGCTTGAGCAGTTCTTC
TRBV7-3	TRBD1	TRBJ2-3	once	13	CASSSGQTDTQYF	TGTGCCAGCAGCTCGGGACAGACAGATACGCAGTATTTT
TRBV28	TRBD1	TRBJ1-5	.	15	CASCPGQGARQPQHF	TGTGCCAGCTGCCCGGGACAGGGGGCGAGGCAGCCCCAGCATTTT
TRBV7-9	TRBD2	TRBJ2-7	.	14	CASSLLAGGDEQYF	TGTGCCAGCAGCTTATTAGCGGGAGGCGACGAGCAGTACTTC
TRBV21-1	.	TRBJ2-7	.	17	CASSTTGTSGRDEEQYF	TGTGCCAGCAGCACAACCGGGACTAGCGGGAGAGACGAGGAGCAGTACTTC
TRBV6-5	TRBD2	TRBJ2-5	.	15	CASSSPGLAGVRQYF	TGTGCCAGCAGTTCCCCGGGACTAGCGGGAGTTCGGCAGTACTTC
TRBV11-2	TRBD2	TRBJ2-3	.	16	CASSARLAAQGDTQYF	TGTGCCAGCAGCGCCAGACTAGCGGCTCAGGGAGATACGCAGTATTTT
TRBV5-1	TRBD2	TRBJ2-1	.	19	CASSFVLAGGIYSDNEQFF	TGCGCCAGCAGCTTCGTACTAGCGGGAGGGATATATTCGGACAATGAGCAGTTCTTC
TRBV7-2	.	TRBJ2-3	once	15	CASSFSDLGTDTQYF	TGTGCCAGCAGCTTTTCAGATCTCGGCACAGATACGCAGTATTTT
TRBV21-1	.	TRBJ2-5	once	17	CASSARSGGVSVETQYF	TGTGCCAGCAGCGCCCGGTCGGGGGGGGTTTCTGTAGAGACCCAGTACTTC
TRBV6-5	.	TRBJ2-1	.	15	CASSHQDPSYNEQFF	TGTGCCAGCAGTCATCAGGACCCCTCCTACAATGAGCAGTTCTTC
TRBV30	.	TRBJ1-3	.	12	CAWSLSGNTIYF	TGTGCCTGGAGCCTCTCTGGAAACACCATATATTTT
TRBV7-9	.	TRBJ2-6	.	18	CASSPRSGRTSGANVLTF	TGTGCCAGCAGCCCACGGTCGGGAAGAACCTCTGGGGCCAACGTCCTGACTTTC
TRBV30	TRBD1	TRBJ2-1	.	18	CAWSRDFGTGGIDNEQFF	TGTGCCTGGAGTAGAGACTTTGGGACAGGGGGCATCGACAATGAGCAGTTCTTC
TRBV4-3	.	TRBJ1-5	.	15	CASSQDIAEDQPQHF	TGCGCCAGCAGCCAAGATATAGCAGAGGATCAGCCCCAGCATTTT
TRBV2	.	TRBJ1-3	.	18	CASSERYREGSGGNTIYF	TGTGCCAGCAGTGAACGGTACAGGGAGGGTTCGGGAGGAAACACCATATATTTT
TRBV5-1	.	TRBJ1-2	once	13	CASSLSPQDGYTF	TGCGCCAGCAGCTTGAGTCCTCAGGATGGCTACACCTTC
TRBV29-1	TRBD2	TRBJ2-3	.	16	CSVEDQIAGGTDTQYF	TGCAGCGTTGAAGATCAAATAGCGGGGGGCACAGATACGCAGTATTTT
TRBV5-1	.	TRBJ1-4	once	13	CASSTTVDEKLFF	TGCGCCAGCAGTACGACAGTGGATGAAAAACTGTTTTTT
TRBV6-1	.	TRBJ2-3	.	10	CASSGNTQYF	TGTGCCAGCAGTGGAAATACGCAGTATTTT
TRBV4-2	TRBD1	TRBJ1-6	.	18	CASSQVGTGEAYNSPLHF	TGTGCCAGCAGCCAAGTGGGGACAGGGGAGGCCTATAATTCACCCCTCCACTTT
TRBV7-2	.	TRBJ2-1	.	16	CASSGHSRGPYNEQFF	TGTGCCAGCAGCGGCCACTCTCGCGGTCCTTACAATGAGCAGTTCTTC
TRBV5-1	TRBD1	TRBJ1-5	.	15	CASSPTTGDNQPQHF	TGCGCCAGCAGCCCGACAACAGGGGACAATCAGCCCCAGCATTTT
TRBV9	TRBD2	TRBJ2-1	once	15	CASSPWGGDYNEQFF	TGTGCCAGCAGCCCGTGGGGGGGGGACTACAATGAGCAGTTCTTC
TRBV28	.	TRBJ2-5	.	15	CASSSGARGEETQYF	TGTGCCAGCAGTTCAGGGGCCCGGGGTGAAGAGACCCAGTACTTC
TRBV6-5	TRBD2	TRBJ2-2	.	16	CASSFSGSKSAGELFF	TGTGCCAGCAGTTTTAGCGGGAGTAAGTCGGCCGGGGAGCTGTTTTTT
TRBV28	.	TRBJ1-2	.	16	CASSSNPGGNGYGYTF	TGTGCCAGCAGCTCTAACCCCGGGGGCAACGGCTATGGCTACACCTTC
TRBV7-9	.	TRBJ2-2	.	16	CASSSQLAVDTGELFF	TGTGCCAGCAGCTCCCAACTAGCTGTCGACACCGGGGAGCTGTTTTTT
TRBV10-3	.	TRBJ2-5	.	15	CAISPGGAWQETQYF	TGTGCCATTTCCCCCGGGGGCGCGTGGCAAGAGACCCAGTACTTC
TRBV11-2	.	TRBJ2-1	.	13	CASSLGSYNEQFF	TGTGCCAGCAGCTTAGGCAGCTACAATGAGCAGTTCTTC
TRBV19	TRBD1	TRBJ1-5	.	15	CASSQGAPIDQPQHF	TGTGCCAGTAGCCAGGGGGCCCCGATAGATCAGCCCCAGCATTTT
TRBV6-1	.	TRBJ1-2	.	18	CASSEALRRGVEGYGYTF	TGTGCCAGCAGTGAAGCACTTAGGAGAGGGGTCGAGGGCTATGGCTACACCTTC
TRBV5-6	.	TRBJ1-4	.	14	CASSLWGRTEKLFF	TGTGCCAGCAGCTTGTGGGGGAGGACGGAAAAACTGTTTTTT
TRBV5-4	.	TRBJ2-5	.	20	CASSISTDPSKGPPEETQYF	TGTGCCAGCAGCATAAGTACGGACCCCTCCAAAGGTCCCCCCGAAGAGACCCAGTACTTC
TRBV7-9	.	TRBJ2-7	.	14	CASSLPGIPYEQYF	TGTGCCAGCAGCCTCCCCGGGATTCCTTACGAGCAGTACTTC
TRBV2	TRBD2	TRBJ2-3	.	15	CASHQPSGSGDTQYF	TGTGCCAGCCACCAGCCTAGCGGGAGTGGGGATACGCAGTATTTT
TRBV5-3	TRBD1	TRBJ2-7	.	17	CARSLEGQTRSSYEQYF	TGTGCCAGAAGCTTGGAGGGACAGACGAGGAGTTCCTACGAGCAGTACTTC
TRBV7-9	TRBD1	TRBJ2-1	.	12	CASSLAGQEQFF	TGTGCCAGCAGCTTAGCGGGACAGGAGCAGTTCTTC
TRBV6-5	.	TRBJ1-1	.	13	CASSSSGTFEAFF	TGTGCCAGCAGTTCCAGTGGAACCTTTGAAGCTTTCTTT
TRBV7-2	.	TRBJ2-5	.	14	CASSTQVREETQYF	TGTGCCAGCAGCACCCAGGTCAGGGAGGAGACCCAGTACTTC
TRBV9	.	TRBJ2-6	.	14	CASSLHSGANVLTF	TGTGCCAGCAGCCTCCACTCTGGGGCCAACGTCCTGACTTTC
TRBV6-5	.	TRBJ2-2	.	15	CASSYSSLRTGELFF	TGTGCCAGCAGTTACTCGAGCCTACGCACCGGGGAGCTGTTTTTT
TRBV2	.	TRBJ2-1	.	12	CASSDFINEQFF	TGTGCCAGCAGTGACTTTATAAATGAGCAGTTCTTC
TRBV5-5	.	TRBJ2-3	.	17	CASSLAAGVGHTDTQYF	TGTGCCAGCAGCTTGGCGGCAGGGGTGGGACACACAGATACGCAGTATTTT
TRBV27	TRBD1	TRBJ1-4	.	14	CASSRPGTGEKLFF	TGTGCCAGCAGTCGTCCCGGGACAGGCGAAAAACTGTTTTTT
TRBV11-3	TRBD2	TRBJ2-7	once	15	CASSLGAGGSYEQYF	TGTGCCAGCAGCTTAGGAGCGGGAGGCTCCTACGAGCAGTACTTC
TRBV7-3	.	TRBJ2-2	.	13	CASSSTGSGELFF	TGTGCCAGCAGCTCCACAGGGTCCGGGGAGCTGTTTTTT
TRBV4-1	.	TRBJ1-3	.	16	CASSPRGAISGNTIYF	TGCGCCAGCAGTCCTCGTGGGGCAATCTCTGGAAACACCATATATTTT